This TCR beta chain is from a study of cytomegalovirus exposure and HLA in healthy donors. There were likely unrecorded immune exposures, though donors were nominally healthy when sampled. CDR3 length equals 17 residues. CDR1 SGHRS and CDR2 YFSETQ come from the germline V gene. Unmatched junction bases numbered 11, after V lost 2 bases and J lost 7 bases. PCR involved 60 Vbeta and 13 Jbeta primers. Here immunoSEQ multiplex PCR was the method, and the copy in TCRdb shows in-frame clones only, minus some. Its table lists about 160,000 clones. The chain carries TRBV5-1 and TRBJ2-1; TRBD2 matches 11 bases. This TCR was sampled from a man aged 25 to 45 in good health and CMV-seronegative. The sample comprised PBMCs. The CDR3 region is CASSFPTSGRERNEQFF. The CDR3 region has the DNA TGCGCCAGCAGCTTTCCCACTAGCGGGAGAGAGAGGAATGAGCAGTTCTTC.